Listed below are T cell receptor beta chains from one sample, sequenced in a study of shared clonotypes between healthy human individuals. Sequencing was performed with immunoSEQ multiplex PCR; in TCRdb, only in-frame clones are kept and a portion is missing. The sample has 1.5 million to 2.5 million clones, approximately 94% seen once. Sequencing was done on a sample of naive CD8+ T cells sorted from blood. The receptors here all came from a man younger than 35 in good health. Both conserved end residues are part of each CDR3. Fields, in order: D gene, clone size, J gene, V gene, CDR3 DNA, CDR3 protein. D genes are given only for firm matches. Clone size is given for some rows only: seen once, a few or many times, or a class if the clone is expanded.

d_gene: -; abundance: -; j_gene: TRBJ2-7; v_gene: TRBV7-9; CDR3nt: TGTGCCAGCAGACAAGGCAGCTACGAGCAGTACTTC; CDR3aa: CASRQGSYEQYF
d_gene: -; abundance: -; j_gene: TRBJ1-3; v_gene: TRBV15; CDR3nt: TGTGCCACCAGCAGAGATTTGGGCACAGGAAACACCATATATTTT; CDR3aa: CATSRDLGTGNTIYF
d_gene: -; abundance: -; j_gene: TRBJ1-2; v_gene: TRBV10-3; CDR3nt: TGTGCCATCAGTGAGACATGGAACTATGGCTACACCTTC; CDR3aa: CAISETWNYGYTF
d_gene: -; abundance: -; j_gene: TRBJ1-5; v_gene: TRBV19; CDR3nt: TGTGCCAGTAGTATAGCCGTCAGCTACAATCAGCCCCAGCATTTT; CDR3aa: CASSIAVSYNQPQHF
d_gene: -; abundance: -; j_gene: TRBJ2-1; v_gene: TRBV5-6; CDR3nt: TGTGCCAGCAGCTTGACAGGGTCCACTGAGCAGTTCTTC; CDR3aa: CASSLTGSTEQFF
d_gene: -; abundance: -; j_gene: TRBJ1-1; v_gene: TRBV10-1; CDR3nt: TGCGCCAGCAGTGAGTTACCCTCAACAGGGAACACTGAAGCTTTCTTT; CDR3aa: CASSELPSTGNTEAFF
d_gene: TRBD2; abundance: -; j_gene: TRBJ2-3; v_gene: TRBV6-5; CDR3nt: TGTGCCAGCAGTTACGAAGCGGGGGATAGCACAGATACGCAGTATTTT; CDR3aa: CASSYEAGDSTDTQYF
d_gene: TRBD1; abundance: -; j_gene: TRBJ1-1; v_gene: TRBV10-1; CDR3nt: TGCGCCAGCAGTGAAGGGACAGCCGGGGCTGAAGCTTTCTTT; CDR3aa: CASSEGTAGAEAFF
d_gene: -; abundance: -; j_gene: TRBJ2-7; v_gene: TRBV27; CDR3nt: TGTGCCAGCAGTGCAGGGGGGTTCAACGAGCAGTACTTC; CDR3aa: CASSAGGFNEQYF
d_gene: -; abundance: -; j_gene: TRBJ2-1; v_gene: TRBV7-9; CDR3nt: TGTGCCAGCAGCTTAAGGGTCGATGAGCAGTTCTTC; CDR3aa: CASSLRVDEQFF
d_gene: -; abundance: -; j_gene: TRBJ2-3; v_gene: TRBV6-1; CDR3nt: TGTGCCAGCAGTGAAGCGATGGAGGTTACAGATACGCAGTATTTT; CDR3aa: CASSEAMEVTDTQYF
d_gene: -; abundance: -; j_gene: TRBJ1-1; v_gene: TRBV6-5; CDR3nt: TGTGCCAGCACCCCGAATAGGGGGGAAGGAACTGAAGCTTTCTTT; CDR3aa: CASTPNRGEGTEAFF
d_gene: TRBD1; abundance: -; j_gene: TRBJ1-1; v_gene: TRBV19; CDR3nt: TGTGCCAGTAGTATCTCGACAGGGGCACTTGATGAAGCTTTCTTT; CDR3aa: CASSISTGALDEAFF
d_gene: TRBD2; abundance: -; j_gene: TRBJ2-1; v_gene: TRBV5-1; CDR3nt: TGCGCCAGCAGCTTAGCGGGAGGAAATGAGCAGTTCTTC; CDR3aa: CASSLAGGNEQFF
d_gene: -; abundance: -; j_gene: TRBJ1-1; v_gene: TRBV4-1; CDR3nt: TGCGCCAGCAGCCATGACCCGGCGGGGAACACTGAAGCTTTCTTT; CDR3aa: CASSHDPAGNTEAFF
d_gene: -; abundance: -; j_gene: TRBJ2-7; v_gene: TRBV6-5; CDR3nt: TGTGCCAGCAGTTCGAATAAGGACAGCTCGTACGAGCAGTACTTC; CDR3aa: CASSSNKDSSYEQYF
d_gene: -; abundance: -; j_gene: TRBJ1-5; v_gene: TRBV10-2; CDR3nt: TGCGCCAGCAGGGGGGGGTGCAATCAGCCCCAGCATTTT; CDR3aa: CASRGGCNQPQHF
d_gene: -; abundance: -; j_gene: TRBJ2-7; v_gene: TRBV30; CDR3nt: TGTGCCTGGAGTGTAGGGGGGGCGGCCTACGAGCAGTACTTC; CDR3aa: CAWSVGGAAYEQYF
d_gene: -; abundance: -; j_gene: TRBJ2-5; v_gene: TRBV28; CDR3nt: TGTGCCAGCAGTTTAGCAGGGGCCGAGACCCAGTACTTC; CDR3aa: CASSLAGAETQYF
d_gene: TRBD1; abundance: once; j_gene: TRBJ2-7; v_gene: TRBV11-2; CDR3nt: TGTGCCAGCAGCTTCAGTCCTACACCGGGACAGGGAAGCTACGAGCAGTACTTC; CDR3aa: CASSFSPTPGQGSYEQYF